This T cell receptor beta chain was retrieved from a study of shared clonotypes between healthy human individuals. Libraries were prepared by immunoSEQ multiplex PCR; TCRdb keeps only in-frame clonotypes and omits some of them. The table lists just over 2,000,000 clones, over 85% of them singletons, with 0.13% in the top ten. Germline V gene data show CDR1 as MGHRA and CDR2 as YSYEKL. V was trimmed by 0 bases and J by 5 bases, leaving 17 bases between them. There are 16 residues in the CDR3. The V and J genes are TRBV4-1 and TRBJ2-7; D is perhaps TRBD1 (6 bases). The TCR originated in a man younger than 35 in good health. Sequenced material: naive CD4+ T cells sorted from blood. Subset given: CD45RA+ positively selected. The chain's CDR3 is CASSQDFRDKPHEQYF. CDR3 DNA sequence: TGCGCCAGCAGCCAAGACTTCCGGGACAAACCCCACGAGCAGTACTTC.